This record covers a single T cell receptor beta chain. Method: immunoSEQ multiplex PCR; TCRdb's copy keeps in-frame clones and lacks some. Counted here are 120,000 or so clones, 75% to 95% occurring once; the ten biggest clones make up around 2.5%. The data belong to a study of control samples from healthy donors and cancer patients. The sequenced sample was blood. This receptor was taken from a man aged 18 to 35 in good health.

CDR3 protein: CASSPTPGTASYEQYF. The CDR3 DNA follows: TGTGCCAGCTCACCTACTCCCGGGACAGCATCCTACGAGCAGTACTTC. This sequence joins TRBV18 and TRBJ2-7; 7 bases fit TRBD1. The V gene's germline CDR1 is KGHSH and CDR2 LQKENI. The CDR3 is 16 residues long. Unmatched junction bases numbered 9, after V lost 3 bases and J lost 1 base. Combining the CDR3 with reference TRBV18 and TRBJ2-7 gives the whole variable domain NAGVMQNPRHLVRRRGQEARLRCSPMKGHSHVYWYRQLPEEGLKFMVYLQKENIIDESGMPKERFSAEFPKEGPSILRIQQVVRGDSAAYFCASSPTPGTASYEQYFGPGTRLTVT.